Below, one TCR beta chain is given with its context. Original processing notes: Reference gene primer amplification gave estimated nucleated cell counts. Measured with immunoSEQ multiplex PCR; TCRdb has only the in-frame clones, and not every one. That table is the source of V, J and clone size, and D and trimming were worked out from the DNA. Of 120,000 to 150,000 clones in the sample, roughly 88% were seen once. These data come from a study of blood T cell repertoires in COVID-19. The CDR3 is 15 amino acids. Trimming cost V 4 bases and J 6 bases; bases outside gene matches: 6. Germline V gene lookup returns CDR1 SGHNT and CDR2 YENEEA. Self-reported history from a screening survey and questionnaire set each donor's cohort.

V is TRBV11-3 and J is TRBJ2-1; 10 nucleotides agree with TRBD1. Sequencing input: PBMCs or T cells enriched from blood (not recorded which). This sequence was found in a woman aged 25 to 39 with acute COVID-19. The CDR3 sequence is CASSSTGGLFNEQFF. DNA for the CDR3: TGTGCCAGCAGCTCGACAGGGGGCCTTTTCAATGAGCAGTTCTTC.